This TCR beta chain derives from a study of T cell repertoires in cytomegalovirus infection. Study background: Carrying CMV and the relevant HLA type showed in public TCR beta signatures.

TCRdb re-derived calls from the reads in MiXCR, one entry per CDR3 protein. The sample carries roughly 730,000 distinct CDR3 sequences, around 30% recorded once. The sample holds a few counts of this clonotype. Its target is unknown. Findings of the study overall: Cumulated frequencies of public TCR beta families served to identify carriers of CMV plus the relevant HLA. Within the response measured ex vivo, HLA-C-restricted CMV-specific TCR beta clonotypes were dominant.

Germline trimming cut 5 bases from V and 6 bases from J; bases unmatched to any gene: 12. Germline CDR1 is SGHVS and CDR2 is FNYEAQ. The CDR3 loop spans 15 amino acids. Sequencing used cultured PBMCs, obtained from culture after CMV antigen stimulation. The chain recombines TRBV7-6 with TRBJ2-5, with 7 bases that match TRBD1. The source of this sequence is a human donor in good health (CMV status not recorded). Some clones in this sample may be carry-over from other donors' samples. DNA of the CDR3: TGTGCCAGCAGCGACCGGTACAGGGGTTTACAGACCCAGTACTTC. Amino acids: CASSDRYRGLQTQYF.